This T cell receptor beta chain was sequenced in a study of blood T cell repertoires in COVID-19. Whole-study context: Sites across the United States, Italy and Spain contributed samples from acute and convalescent COVID-19.

V lost 5 bases to trimming and J lost 9 bases; unmatched junction nucleotides: 7. Per germline, CDR1 SGHTA and CDR2 FQGNSA. The CDR3 spans 15 residues. Original analysis: Amplifying reference gene primers gave estimates of nucleated cell counts. This table comes from immunoSEQ multiplex PCR, and its TCRdb copy is limited to in-frame clones, with some not included. V, J and clone size were drawn from that table, and D and trimming were deduced from the DNA. The sample includes around 140,000 clones, about 86% of them seen just once. The V call is TRBV7-2, the J call TRBJ1-6; TRBD1 agrees at 10 bases. Sequencing was performed on peripheral blood. This clonotype originated in a woman aged 55-75 years with acute or convalescent COVID-19. The DNA for the CDR3 is TGTGCCAGCAGCCTTGGGGGGACAGGGGTTTCACCCCTCCACTTT. Encoded protein: CASSLGGTGVSPLHF.